This paragraph reports one T cell receptor (beta chain). What it recognizes is unknown. One junction end does not reproduce the germline sequence, and a read error may be involved. These data originate in a study of a mutant IDH1 vaccine in newly diagnosed glioma. Study background: Vaccine administration was initiated 4-6 weeks following radiotherapy alone, or with temozolomide cycles. Treated patients were about 60% male, roughly 38% female, mean age approximately 40 years. Most patients had received both radiotherapy and temozolomide, the prior options being radiotherapy, temozolomide, or both. General study points: In 85% to 95% of patients, immune responses induced by the vaccine occurred.

Time point specified: week 5, during vaccination. Each dose delivered 300 ug of mutant IDH1 20-mer peptide subcutaneously with imiquimod. The CDR3 has 15 amino acids. Per the germline V gene, CDR1 is SGHDT and CDR2 is YYEEEE. Measured with immunoSEQ multiplex PCR; TCRdb has only the in-frame clones, and not every one. The sample contains 40,000 to 60,000 clones, roughly 78% of which appear only once. This chain uses TRBV5-6 with TRBJ2-3; 11 bases fit TRBD2. This sample comprised PBMCs, obtained from a glioma patient whose treatment included an IDH1 peptide vaccine. This TCR derives from a woman aged 35 to 49 with glioma. CDR3 region: CASSLVLAGVDTQYF. The CDR3 DNA sequence: TGTGCCAGCAGTTTGGTACTAGCGGGGGTGGATACGCAGTATTTT.